This T cell receptor beta chain is drawn from a study of early T cells in non-severe SARS-CoV-2 infection. Study conclusions and caveats: The VDJdb matching leaned toward anti-spike CD8 responses and overlooked private and CD4 specificities.

This clonotype has just a few counts. Its cognate antigen is unknown. In TCRdb, the 5' RACE reads were re-called with MiXCR into one record per CDR3 protein. The sample includes around 94,000 distinct CDR3 sequences, 10% to 15% of them seen just once. The sample taken for sequencing was whole blood. This sequence was found in an adult who was a healthcare worker with PCR-confirmed SARS-CoV-2 infection or an uninfected control (not recorded which).

The CDR3 nucleotides are TGTGCCAGCAGACTCGACAACCAAGAGACCCAGTACTTC. It is translated as CASRLDNQETQYF. This chain connects TRBV7-9 to TRBJ2-5; D gene ambiguous. The V end was cut by 6 bases, the J end by 0 bases, with 8 bases between. The CDR3 consists of 13 residues. CDR1 is SEHNR and CDR2 is FQNEAQ in the germline V gene (reference sequence).